These T cell receptor beta chains were read from a single sample in a study of blood T cells in healthy people across ages. Each CDR3 protein gets one entry after TCRdb re-called the 5' RACE reads with MiXCR. This sample carries 600,000 to 900,000 distinct CDR3 sequences, about a quarter of them seen once, and the ten largest clones take approximately 2.9%. A further study also used this sample, focusing on T cells of mothers and their children.

The sequencing input was blood. These receptors all stem from a boy aged 5-17 years in good health. Both conserved end residues are trimmed from each CDR3.

V	J	CDR3
TRBV7-8	TRBJ1-2	ASSSIQANYGYT
TRBV27	TRBJ1-5	ASSLFSGTGNQPQH
TRBV5-1	TRBJ2-1	ASNQLAEGYNEQF
TRBV2	TRBJ2-3	ASSGFGSAGTDTQY
TRBV27	TRBJ2-7	ASSFTGLAGPSYEQY
TRBV11-2	TRBJ2-1	ASSSRVYSGAGNEQF
TRBV15	TRBJ2-5	ATSSEGIQETQY
TRBV20-1	TRBJ2-3	SASPRLDSSTDTQY
TRBV10-3	TRBJ2-3	AISEAEFTDTQY
TRBV20-1	.	SAVPADRGSYEQY
TRBV5-1	TRBJ2-7	ASRTGDSYEQY
TRBV6-1	TRBJ1-4	ASSPVILWATNEKLF
TRBV18	TRBJ1-5	ASSHLDRGLLGNQPQH
TRBV4-1	TRBJ1-5	ASSLSGPRSNQPQH